The 32 T cell receptor beta chains presented below share a single source sample, sequenced in a study of shared clonotypes between healthy human individuals. The table came from immunoSEQ multiplex PCR; TCRdb's copy has only in-frame clones and leaves some out. The data contain some 2,500,000 clones, around 92% of them singletons. Sequencing used naive CD4+ T cells from PBMCs. Subset specified: CD45RA+ positively selected. Receptor source: a man between 18 and 29 years old in good health. Some clones in this sample may be carry-over from other donors' samples.

This clone was counted a few times. The rearrangement joins TRBV9 to TRBJ2-1; 9 nucleotides align to TRBD2. V gave up 0 bases and J gave up 5 bases; unmatched junction bases: 6. Looked up from germline, CDR1 is SGDLS and CDR2 is YYNGEE. The CDR3 runs 16 residues. The CDR3 DNA sequence: TGTGCCAGCAGCGTAGTTGCGTCTAGCGGGAACAATGAGCAGTTCTTC. As protein: CASSVVASSGNNEQFF.

Concerning this clone: Other DNA sequences in the same sample also yield this CDR3. The chain employs TRBV7-9 and TRBJ1-1; D call uncertain. Germline CDR1 and CDR2: SEHNR and FQNEAQ (reference sequence). The CDR3 consists of 13 residues. Between the trimmed V and J ends, which lost 5 bases and 1 base, there was a span of 8 bases. This CDR3 is CASSPRPNTEAFF. CDR3 bases: TGTGCCAGCAGCCCAAGACCGAACACTGAAGCTTTCTTT.

The chain couples TRBV2 to TRBJ1-4; 7 positions match TRBD1. This CDR3 has 14 residues. Germline assignment: CDR1 SNHLY and CDR2 FYNNEI. V shed 6 bases, J shed 5 bases, and the junction held 6 bases outside the gene matches. The CDR3 reads CASRRDSPNEKLFF. The CDR3 region has the DNA TGTGCCAGCAGGCGGGACAGTCCCAATGAAAAACTGTTTTTT.

The chain has TRBV6-5 and TRBJ1-5, with TRBD1 matching over 7 bases. The CDR3 covers 15 residues. V was clipped by 6 bases and J by 4 bases; unmatched bases: 9. Germline CDR1 reads MNHEY; CDR2 reads SVGAGI. The CDR3 DNA reads as TGTGCCAGCAGGCCCGTCGGGACAGAAAATCAGCCCCAGCATTTT. It specifies CASRPVGTENQPQHF.

The chain has TRBV27 and TRBJ1-1; 10 bases align to TRBD1. Per germline, CDR1 MNHEY and CDR2 SMNVEV (reference sequence). This CDR3 comprises 18 residues. Germline trimming cut 3 bases from V and 1 base from J; bases unmatched to any gene: 11. The CDR3 DNA reads TGTGCCAGCAGTTTCCGACCGGGACAGGGGAGGAAGAACACTGAAGCTTTCTTT. It translates to CASSFRPGQGRKNTEAFF.

The V gene is TRBV7-2, the J gene TRBJ2-7, with 10 bases fitting TRBD2. Trimming removed 5 bases from V and 2 bases from J; junction bases left unmatched: 6. CDR1 and CDR2 from the germline V gene are SGHTA and FQGNSA. The CDR3 contains 15 residues. The CDR3 nucleotides read TGTGCCAGCAGCCGTCTAGCGGGAGCTCCCTACGAGCAGTACTTC. Its protein is CASSRLAGAPYEQYF.

V and J are TRBV7-2 and TRBJ2-1; maybe TRBD2 (6 bases). Between the trimmed V and J ends, which lost 1 base and 8 bases, there was a span of 9 bases. This CDR3 is 13 amino acids long. Germline V gene lookup returns CDR1 SGHTA and CDR2 FQGNSA. CDR3 sequence: CASSLELADEQFF. Here the CDR3 DNA reads TGTGCCAGCAGCTTAGAACTAGCCGATGAGCAGTTCTTC.

The rearrangement joins TRBV19 to TRBJ1-2; D gene ambiguous. Germline lookup yields CDR1 LNHDA and CDR2 SQIVND (reference sequence). Between the trimmed V and J ends, which lost 3 bases and 5 bases, there was a span of 13 bases. CDR3 length: 14 amino acids. For the CDR3, the DNA is TGTGCCAGTAGTATTGTGGTCGGGATATATGGCTACACCTTC. This translates into CASSIVVGIYGYTF.

This chain's CDR3 is CASSLDRGAYGYTF. CDR3 bases: TGCGCCAGCAGCTTAGACAGGGGGGCCTATGGCTACACCTTC. This chain uses TRBV5-1 with TRBJ1-2, with 9 bases fitting TRBD1. J gave up 4 bases and V 2 bases, and 3 bases lay outside the gene matches. The CDR3 runs to 14 residues. The germline gives CDR1 SGHRS, CDR2 YFSETQ.

The gene calls are TRBV19 and TRBJ2-3, with D tentatively TRBD1 (6 bases). CDR1 LNHDA and CDR2 SQIVND come from the germline V gene (reference sequence). This CDR3 is 14 amino acids long. With 3 bases removed from V and 2 bases from J, the gap between germline ends came to 9 bases. The CDR3, as DNA: TGTGCCAGTAGTATGGGGGCCTACACAGATACGCAGTATTTT. This encodes CASSMGAYTDTQYF.

V and J are TRBV7-9 and TRBJ1-1; the D gene is possibly TRBD1 (5 bases). Germline V gene data show CDR1 as SEHNR and CDR2 as FQNEAQ (reference sequence). The V and J ends lost 5 bases and 0 bases respectively, with 10 bases between them. This CDR3 has 14 amino acids. Written as DNA, the CDR3 is TGTGCCAGCAGCCCCCGGGGCCTGAACACTGAAGCTTTCTTT. Protein: CASSPRGLNTEAFF.

This chain connects TRBV9 to TRBJ1-5; 10 bases fit TRBD1. There are 15 residues in the CDR3. Looked up from germline, CDR1 is SGDLS and CDR2 is YYNGEE. Trimming cost V 0 bases and J 6 bases; bases outside gene matches: 3. The CDR3 here is CASSVGDRGGQPQHF. The CDR3, as DNA: TGTGCCAGCAGCGTAGGGGACAGGGGCGGTCAGCCCCAGCATTTT.

The rearrangement uses TRBV5-1 and TRBJ1-2; TRBD1 might be the D (5 bases). The CDR3 consists of 12 residues. Trimming took off 5 bases at V and 5 bases at J, with 10 bases between the two ends. CDR1 and CDR2 from the germline V gene are SGHRS and YFSETQ. The CDR3 coding sequence is TGCGCCAGCAGTGTGGGGCCGTATGGCTACACCTTC. Its translation is CASSVGPYGYTF.

The J gene is TRBJ2-2, the V gene TRBV30; the D call may be TRBD1 or TRBD2 (5 bases each). CDR1 and CDR2 from the germline V gene are GTSNPN and SVGIG (reference sequence). V was cut by 5 bases and J by 6 bases, with 13 bases left in between. The CDR3 runs to 13 residues. CDR3 sequence reads: CAWERGDAGELFF. The CDR3, as DNA: TGTGCCTGGGAGAGGGGCGACGCCGGGGAGCTGTTTTTT. The entire variable domain, with the rest obtained from reference TRBV30 and TRBJ2-2, is as follows: SQTIHQWPATLVQPVGSPLSLECTVEGTSNPNLYWYRQAAGRGLQLLFYSVGIGQISSEVPQNLSASRPQDRQFILSSKKLLLSDSGFYLCAWERGDAGELFFGEGSRLTVL.

The chain combines TRBV7-3 with TRBJ2-3, with 12 bases aligning to TRBD2. CDR3 size: 16 residues. Germline lookup yields CDR1 SGHTA and CDR2 FQGTGA. V shed 4 bases and J 2 bases; nucleotides not matched to a gene: 4. DNA for the CDR3: TGTGCCAGCAGCTCCGGACTAGCGGGATTCACAGATACGCAGTATTTT. Encoded protein: CASSSGLAGFTDTQYF.

The chain couples TRBV7-2 to TRBJ2-7, with TRBD1 identical over 9 bases. The CDR3 has 15 residues. Trimming took 4 bases from V and 6 from J; bases not matched to a gene: 10. CDR1 and CDR2 from the germline V gene are SGHTA and FQGNSA. In DNA form, the CDR3 reads TGTGCCAGCAGCTCACTTTCGGGACAGGGAATCGAGCAGTACTTC. It yields the protein CASSSLSGQGIEQYF.

The rearrangement joins TRBV7-2 to TRBJ2-6; TRBD1 might be the D (6 bases). The germline V gene encodes CDR1 SGHTA and CDR2 FQGNSA. V gave up 1 base and J gave up 1 base, with 8 bases separating them. This CDR3 spans 16 amino acids. The CDR3: CASSLGTDSGANVLTF. CDR3 coding DNA: TGTGCCAGCAGCTTAGGGACAGATTCTGGGGCCAACGTCCTGACTTTC.

The chain couples TRBV5-4 to TRBJ1-5, with TRBD1 matching 8 bases. Germline-derived CDR1 and CDR2 are SGHNT and YYREEE (reference sequence). J was trimmed by 7 bases and V by 4 bases; bases with no gene match: 10. The CDR3 consists of 15 residues. The DNA for the CDR3 is TGTGCCAGCAGCACCAAACCAGGGGGCGGACAGCCCCAGCATTTT. Residues: CASSTKPGGGQPQHF.

The rearrangement links TRBV6-6 to TRBJ2-7, with 9 bases lining up with TRBD1. The V segment lost 7 bases and the J segment 5 bases; nucleotides outside the gene matches: 9. This CDR3 spans 14 amino acids. CDR1 and CDR2 (germline): MNHNY, SVGAGI (reference sequence). The CDR3 region is CASKLGQGEDEQYF. CDR3 coding DNA: TGTGCCAGCAAATTGGGACAGGGAGAGGACGAGCAGTACTTC.

The chain combines TRBV10-3 with TRBJ1-1, with TRBD1 matching 8 bases. The CDR3 totals 14 residues. Germline-derived CDR1 and CDR2 are ENHRY and SYGVKD. J was trimmed by 0 bases and V by 10 bases; bases with no gene match: 7. CDR3 DNA sequence: TGTGCCACCGGGGACAGGAACATGAACACTGAAGCTTTCTTT. Encoded protein: CATGDRNMNTEAFF.

The genes are TRBV28 and TRBJ2-7, with TRBD1 matching 7 bases. The germline V gene has CDR1 MDHEN and CDR2 SYDVKM. This CDR3 contains 14 residues. The trim removed 7 bases at V and 4 bases at J, leaving 10 bases unmatched. The chain's CDR3 is CASTGPRGRYEQYF. DNA for the CDR3: TGTGCCAGCACCGGGCCTAGGGGGCGGTACGAGCAGTACTTC.

The chain combines TRBV7-9 with TRBJ2-5; 8 bases map to TRBD1. This CDR3 has 16 residues. V shed 5 bases and J 4 bases; nucleotides not matched to a gene: 12. Germline V lookup: CDR1 SEHNR, CDR2 FQNEAQ (reference sequence). CDR3 protein: CASSADRGPKGETQYF. The CDR3 DNA reads TGTGCCAGCAGCGCTGACAGGGGCCCGAAAGGAGAGACCCAGTACTTC.

The V call is TRBV5-4, the J call TRBJ1-2; 9 bases map to TRBD1. This CDR3 comprises 15 residues. After removal of 4 bases from V and 7 bases from J, the junction contained 11 bases not matched to a gene. The germline CDR1 and CDR2 sequences are SGHNT and YYREEE (reference sequence). CDR3 protein: CASSVQGAVGGGYTF. DNA of the CDR3: TGTGCCAGCAGCGTACAGGGGGCCGTTGGCGGTGGCTACACCTTC.

This clone was seen once. CDR3 coding DNA: TGTGCCACCGGGACTGAAGCTTTCTTT. This gives the protein CATGTEAFF. This rearrangement joins TRBV6-6 to TRBJ1-1; no firm D call. Trimming removed 10 bases from V and 5 bases from J, with 5 bases in between. CDR1 is MNHNY, CDR2 SVGAGI, per germline (reference sequence). The CDR3 runs 9 residues.

J is TRBJ2-5 and V is TRBV25-1; D call uncertain. V was trimmed by 6 bases and J by 11 bases, leaving 19 bases between them. CDR3 length: 13 residues. Germline values: CDR1 MGHDK, CDR2 SYGVNS. The CDR3 reads CASSSSWVLEQYF. CDR3 sequence (DNA): TGTGCCAGCAGCTCATCCTGGGTCTTGGAGCAGTACTTC.

The chain combines TRBV5-1 with TRBJ1-5; D gene uncertain. Trimming stripped 0 bases from V and 9 bases from J, with 13 bases between. The V gene's germline CDR1 is SGHRS and CDR2 YFSETQ. The CDR3 is made up of 14 amino acids. The chain's CDR3 is CASSLGAREGPQHF. In DNA, the CDR3 is TGCGCCAGCAGCTTGGGCGCAAGAGAAGGGCCCCAGCATTTT.

The chain carries TRBV5-1 and TRBJ2-4; maybe TRBD1 (6 bases). The length of the CDR3 is 17 residues. Trimming pared 4 bases from V and 2 bases from J, leaving 19 bases between. Germline CDR1 and CDR2: SGHRS and YFSETQ. CDR3 amino acids: CASSGSTGLGSKNIQYF. DNA of the CDR3: TGCGCCAGCAGCGGGTCAACAGGGTTGGGTTCCAAAAACATTCAGTACTTC.

The V call is TRBV5-1, the J call TRBJ1-3, with TRBD1 matching over 7 bases. With 1 base clipped from V and 2 bases from J, the junction kept 6 bases outside the gene matches. Germline CDR1 is SGHRS and CDR2 is YFSETQ. The CDR3 consists of 16 residues. The CDR3 sequence: CASSLQTGTAGNTIYF. CDR3 nucleotides: TGCGCCAGCAGCTTGCAAACCGGGACAGCTGGAAACACCATATATTTT.

The chain employs TRBV5-8 and TRBJ1-5; D uncertain. V was clipped by 4 bases and J by 4 bases, with 15 bases between them. Germline CDR1 and CDR2: SGHTS and YDEGEE. This CDR3 comprises 15 residues. CDR3: CASSLERGVNQPQHF. The CDR3 DNA follows: TGTGCCAGCAGCCTCGAACGAGGAGTAAATCAGCCCCAGCATTTT.

Note on this clone: Other DNA sequences within the sample encode an identical CDR3. The rearrangement links TRBV5-1 to TRBJ1-1; TRBD1 matches at 7 bases. Unmatched junction bases numbered 7, after V lost 0 bases and J lost 5 bases. This CDR3 has 15 amino acids. Germline assignment: CDR1 SGHRS and CDR2 YFSETQ. CDR3 sequence: CASSLGQGGGTEAFF. The DNA for the CDR3 is TGCGCCAGCAGCTTGGGACAGGGAGGAGGAACTGAAGCTTTCTTT.

The chain recombines TRBV7-2 with TRBJ1-1, with D possibly being TRBD1 (6 bases). Looked up from germline, CDR1 is SGHTA and CDR2 is FQGNSA. This CDR3 spans 15 amino acids. The germline V and J ends were trimmed by 3 bases and 7 bases, with 18 bases remaining between them. The CDR3 loop reads CASSLNQGTTSEAFF. CDR3 bases: TGTGCCAGCAGCTTGAATCAGGGGACTACGAGTGAAGCTTTCTTT. Supplemented by reference TRBV7-2 and TRBJ1-1, the full variable domain reads GAGVSQSPSNKVTEKGKDVELRCDPISGHTALYWYRQSLGQGLEFLIYFQGNSAPDKSGLPSDRFSAERTGGSVSTLTIQRTQQEDSAVYLCASSLNQGTTSEAFFGQGTRLTVV.

For this clone: In the same sample, other DNA sequences code for this CDR3. The DNA of the CDR3 is TGTGCCAGCAGCTTATGGGGCGGTGAAGCTTTCTTT. This codes for CASSLWGGEAFF. The rearrangement links TRBV7-2 to TRBJ1-1; a possible D gene is TRBD1 (5 bases). The germline gives CDR1 SGHTA, CDR2 FQGNSA. V lost 2 bases, J lost 7 bases, and 8 bases lay in between. The length of the CDR3 is 12 residues. The entire variable domain, with the rest obtained from reference TRBV7-2 and TRBJ1-1, is as follows: GAGVSQSPSNKVTEKGKDVELRCDPISGHTALYWYRQSLGQGLEFLIYFQGNSAPDKSGLPSDRFSAERTGGSVSTLTIQRTQQEDSAVYLCASSLWGGEAFFGQGTRLTVV.